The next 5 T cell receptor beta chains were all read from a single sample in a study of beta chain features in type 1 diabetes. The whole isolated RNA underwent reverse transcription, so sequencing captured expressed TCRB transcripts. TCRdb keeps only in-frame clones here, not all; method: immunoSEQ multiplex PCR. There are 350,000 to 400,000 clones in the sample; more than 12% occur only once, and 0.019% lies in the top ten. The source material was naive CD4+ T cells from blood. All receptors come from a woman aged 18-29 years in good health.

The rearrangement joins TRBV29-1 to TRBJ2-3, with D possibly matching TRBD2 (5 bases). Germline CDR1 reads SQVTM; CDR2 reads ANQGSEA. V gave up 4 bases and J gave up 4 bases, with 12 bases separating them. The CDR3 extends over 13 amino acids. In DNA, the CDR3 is TGCAGCGTTGCGGGGAGAAATGCAGATACGCAGTATTTT. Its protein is CSVAGRNADTQYF.

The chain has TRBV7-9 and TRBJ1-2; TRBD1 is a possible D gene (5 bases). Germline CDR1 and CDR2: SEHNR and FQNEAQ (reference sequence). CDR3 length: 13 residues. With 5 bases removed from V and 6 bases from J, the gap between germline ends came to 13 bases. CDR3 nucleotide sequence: TGTGCCAGCAGCCCCAGTGGGGGGAATGGCTACACCTTC. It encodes CASSPSGGNGYTF.

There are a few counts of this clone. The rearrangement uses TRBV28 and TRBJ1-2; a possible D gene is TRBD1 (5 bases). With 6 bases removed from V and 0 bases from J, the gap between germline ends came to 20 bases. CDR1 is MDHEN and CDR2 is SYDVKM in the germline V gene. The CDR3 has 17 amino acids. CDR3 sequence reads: CASRPSPDRPANYGYTF. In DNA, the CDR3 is TGTGCCAGCAGACCTTCCCCAGACAGACCTGCTAACTATGGCTACACCTTC.

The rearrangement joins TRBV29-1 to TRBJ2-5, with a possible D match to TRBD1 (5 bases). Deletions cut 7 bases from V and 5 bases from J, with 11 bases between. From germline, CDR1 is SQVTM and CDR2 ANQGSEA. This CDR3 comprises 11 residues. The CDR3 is CSERGAETQYF. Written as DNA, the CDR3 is TGCAGCGAAAGGGGCGCTGAGACCCAGTACTTC. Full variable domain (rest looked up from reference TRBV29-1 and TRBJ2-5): SAVISQKPSRDICQRGTSLTIQCQVDSQVTMMFWYRQQPGQSLTLIATANQGSEATYESGFVIDKFPISRPNLTFSTLTVSNMSPEDSSIYLCSERGAETQYFGPGTRLLVL.

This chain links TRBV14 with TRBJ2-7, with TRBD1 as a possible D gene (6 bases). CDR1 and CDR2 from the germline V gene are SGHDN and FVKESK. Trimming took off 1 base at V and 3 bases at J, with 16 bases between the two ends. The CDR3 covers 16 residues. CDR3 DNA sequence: TGTGCCAGCAGCCAAGGATGGCCAGGGGCGGTCTACGAGCAGTACTTC. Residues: CASSQGWPGAVYEQYF.